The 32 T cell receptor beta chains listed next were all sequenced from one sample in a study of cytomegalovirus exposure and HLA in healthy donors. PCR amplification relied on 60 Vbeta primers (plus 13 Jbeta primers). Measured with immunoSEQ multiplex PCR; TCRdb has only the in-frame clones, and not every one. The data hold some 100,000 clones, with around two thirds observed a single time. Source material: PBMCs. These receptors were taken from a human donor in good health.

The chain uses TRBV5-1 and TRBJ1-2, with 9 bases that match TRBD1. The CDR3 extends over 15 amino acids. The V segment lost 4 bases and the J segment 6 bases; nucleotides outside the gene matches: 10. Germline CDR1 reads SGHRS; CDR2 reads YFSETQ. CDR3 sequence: CASSLTTGGQDGYTF. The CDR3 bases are TGCGCCAGCAGCCTAACTACAGGGGGCCAGGATGGCTACACCTTC.

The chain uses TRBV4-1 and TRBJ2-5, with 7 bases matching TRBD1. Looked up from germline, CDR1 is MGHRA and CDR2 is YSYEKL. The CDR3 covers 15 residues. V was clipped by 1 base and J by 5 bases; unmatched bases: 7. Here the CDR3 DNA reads TGCGCCAGCAGCCAAGTAACACAGGGGTTGGAGACCCAGTACTTC. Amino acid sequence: CASSQVTQGLETQYF.

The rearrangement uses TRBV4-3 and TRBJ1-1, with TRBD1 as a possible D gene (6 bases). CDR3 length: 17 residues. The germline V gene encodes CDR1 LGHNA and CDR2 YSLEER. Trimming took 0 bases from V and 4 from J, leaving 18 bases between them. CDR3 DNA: TGCGCCAGCAGCCAAGATGGGGGGGGCTCCCTTAGCACTGAAGCTTTCTTT. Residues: CASSQDGGGSLSTEAFF.

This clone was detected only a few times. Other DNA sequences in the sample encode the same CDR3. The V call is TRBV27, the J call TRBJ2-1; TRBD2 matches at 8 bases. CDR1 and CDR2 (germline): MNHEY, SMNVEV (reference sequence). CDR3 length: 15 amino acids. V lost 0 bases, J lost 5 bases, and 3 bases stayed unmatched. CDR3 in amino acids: CASSLSAGGNNEQFF. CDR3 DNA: TGTGCCAGCAGTTTATCGGCGGGGGGAAACAATGAGCAGTTCTTC.

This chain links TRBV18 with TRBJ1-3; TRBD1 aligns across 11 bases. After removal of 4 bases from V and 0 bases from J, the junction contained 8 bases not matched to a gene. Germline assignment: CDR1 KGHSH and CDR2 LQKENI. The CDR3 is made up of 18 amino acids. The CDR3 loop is CASSRHGQGASSGNTIYF. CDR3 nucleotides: TGTGCCAGCTCACGTCACGGACAGGGGGCTAGCTCTGGAAACACCATATATTTT.

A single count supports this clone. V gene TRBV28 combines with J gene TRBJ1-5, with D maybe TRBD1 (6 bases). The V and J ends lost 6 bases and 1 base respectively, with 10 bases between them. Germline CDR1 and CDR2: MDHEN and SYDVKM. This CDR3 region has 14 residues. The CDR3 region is CASREQGSNQPQHF. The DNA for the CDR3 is TGTGCCAGCAGGGAACAGGGAAGCAATCAGCCCCAGCATTTT.

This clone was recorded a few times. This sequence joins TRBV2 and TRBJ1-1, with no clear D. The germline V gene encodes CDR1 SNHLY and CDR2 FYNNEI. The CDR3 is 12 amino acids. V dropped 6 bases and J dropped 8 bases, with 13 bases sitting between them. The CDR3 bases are TGTGCCAGCAGCCACCGACTCGGGGAAGCTTTCTTT. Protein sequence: CASSHRLGEAFF. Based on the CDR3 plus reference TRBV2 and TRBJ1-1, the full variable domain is EPEVTQTPSHQVTQMGQEVILRCVPISNHLYFYWYRQILGQKVEFLVSFYNNEISEKSEIFDDQFSVERPDGSNFTLKIRSTKLEDSAMYFCASSHRLGEAFFGQGTRLTVV.

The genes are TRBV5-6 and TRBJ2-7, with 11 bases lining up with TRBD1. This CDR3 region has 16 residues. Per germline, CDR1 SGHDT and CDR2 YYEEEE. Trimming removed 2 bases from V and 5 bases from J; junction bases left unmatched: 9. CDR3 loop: CASSLITGTGGDEQYF. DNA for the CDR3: TGTGCCAGCAGCTTAATTACCGGGACAGGGGGTGACGAGCAGTACTTC.

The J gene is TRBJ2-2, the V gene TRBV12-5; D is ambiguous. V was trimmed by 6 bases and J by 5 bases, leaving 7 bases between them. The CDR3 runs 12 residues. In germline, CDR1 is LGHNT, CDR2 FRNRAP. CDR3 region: CASGFETGELFF. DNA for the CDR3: TGTGCTAGTGGCTTTGAGACCGGGGAGCTGTTTTTT.

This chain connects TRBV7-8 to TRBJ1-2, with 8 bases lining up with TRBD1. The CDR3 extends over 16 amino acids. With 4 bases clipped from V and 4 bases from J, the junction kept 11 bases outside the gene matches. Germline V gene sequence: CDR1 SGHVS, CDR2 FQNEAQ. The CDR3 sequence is CASSYSRGQAFYGYTF. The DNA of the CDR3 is TGTGCCAGCAGCTACTCCAGGGGGCAGGCGTTCTATGGCTACACCTTC.

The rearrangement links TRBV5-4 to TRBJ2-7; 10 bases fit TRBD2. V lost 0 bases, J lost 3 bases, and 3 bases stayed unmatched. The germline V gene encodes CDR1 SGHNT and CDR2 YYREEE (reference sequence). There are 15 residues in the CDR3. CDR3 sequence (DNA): TGTGCCAGCAGCTTGGGGGGACTAGCGAGCTACGAGCAGTACTTC. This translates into CASSLGGLASYEQYF. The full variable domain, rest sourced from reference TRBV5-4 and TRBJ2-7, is ETGVTQSPTHLIKTRGQQVTLRCSSQSGHNTVSWYQQALGQGPQFIFQYYREEENGRGNFPPRFSGLQFPNYSSELNVNALELDDSALYLCASSLGGLASYEQYFGPGTRLTVT.

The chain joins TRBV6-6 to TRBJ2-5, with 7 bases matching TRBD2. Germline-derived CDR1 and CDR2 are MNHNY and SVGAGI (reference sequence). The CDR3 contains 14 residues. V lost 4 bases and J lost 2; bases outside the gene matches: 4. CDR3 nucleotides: TGTGCCAGCAGTTCCGGACTAGTACAAGAGACCCAGTACTTC. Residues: CASSSGLVQETQYF.

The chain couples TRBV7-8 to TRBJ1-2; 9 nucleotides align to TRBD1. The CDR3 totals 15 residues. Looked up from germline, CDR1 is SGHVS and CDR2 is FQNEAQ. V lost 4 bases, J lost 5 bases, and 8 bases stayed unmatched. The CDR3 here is CASSSGTGKMYGYTF. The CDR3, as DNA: TGTGCCAGCAGCTCCGGGACAGGGAAAATGTATGGCTACACCTTC.

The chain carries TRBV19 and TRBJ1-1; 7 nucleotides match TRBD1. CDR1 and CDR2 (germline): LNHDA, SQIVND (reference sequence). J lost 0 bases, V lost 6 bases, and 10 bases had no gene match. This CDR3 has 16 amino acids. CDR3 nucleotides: TGTGCCAGTAGCCGGGGACAGCGGTTCATGAACACTGAAGCTTTCTTT. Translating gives CASSRGQRFMNTEAFF. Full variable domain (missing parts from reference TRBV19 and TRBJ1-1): DGGITQSPKYLFRKEGQNVTLSCEQNLNHDAMYWYRQDPGQGLRLIYYSQIVNDFQKGDIAEGYSVSREKKESFPLTVTSAQKNPTAFYLCASSRGQRFMNTEAFFGQGTRLTVV.

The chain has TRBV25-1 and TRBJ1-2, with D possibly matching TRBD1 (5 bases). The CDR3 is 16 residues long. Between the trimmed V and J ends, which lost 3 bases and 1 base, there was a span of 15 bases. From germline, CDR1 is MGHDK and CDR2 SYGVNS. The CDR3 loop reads CASSDRRGVINYGYTF. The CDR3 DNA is TGTGCCAGCAGTGACAGGCGGGGGGTAATTAACTATGGCTACACCTTC.

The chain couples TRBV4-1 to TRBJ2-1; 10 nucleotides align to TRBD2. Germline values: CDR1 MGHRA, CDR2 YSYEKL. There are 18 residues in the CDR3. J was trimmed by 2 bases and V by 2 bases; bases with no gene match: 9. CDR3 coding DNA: TGCGCCAGCAGCCAAACAGACCTCGGACTAGCGGCCTACAATGAGCAGTTCTTC. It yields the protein CASSQTDLGLAAYNEQFF.

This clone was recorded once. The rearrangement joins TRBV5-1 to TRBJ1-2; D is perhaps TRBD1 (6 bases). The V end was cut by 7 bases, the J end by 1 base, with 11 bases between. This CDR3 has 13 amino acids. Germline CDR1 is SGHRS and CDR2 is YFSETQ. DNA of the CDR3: TGCGCCAGCCGGCAGGGGAATAACTATGGCTACACCTTC. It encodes CASRQGNNYGYTF.

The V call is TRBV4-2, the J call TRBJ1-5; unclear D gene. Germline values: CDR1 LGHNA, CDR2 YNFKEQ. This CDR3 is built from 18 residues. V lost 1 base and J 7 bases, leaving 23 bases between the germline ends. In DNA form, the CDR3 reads TGTGCCAGCAGCCAAGTCTTCTCCGTCCGAGACGGGAACCAGCCCCAGCATTTT. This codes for CASSQVFSVRDGNQPQHF.

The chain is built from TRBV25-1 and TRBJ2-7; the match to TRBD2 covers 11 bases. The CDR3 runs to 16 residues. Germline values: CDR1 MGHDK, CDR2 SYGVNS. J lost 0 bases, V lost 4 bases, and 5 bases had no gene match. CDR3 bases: TGTGCCAGCAGTGGCCTAGCGGGGGGATTCTCCTACGAGCAGTACTTC. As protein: CASSGLAGGFSYEQYF.

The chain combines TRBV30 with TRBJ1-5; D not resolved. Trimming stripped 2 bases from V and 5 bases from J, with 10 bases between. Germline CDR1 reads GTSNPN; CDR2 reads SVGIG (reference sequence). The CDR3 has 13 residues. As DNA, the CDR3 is TGTGCCTGGAGTCAAAAGCTGGATCAGCCCCAGCATTTT. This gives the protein CAWSQKLDQPQHF.

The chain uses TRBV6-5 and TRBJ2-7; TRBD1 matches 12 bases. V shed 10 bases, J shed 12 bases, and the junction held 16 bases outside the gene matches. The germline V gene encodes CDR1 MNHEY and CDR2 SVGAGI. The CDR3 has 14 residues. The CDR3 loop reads CATTGTGGDALSYF. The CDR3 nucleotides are TGTGCCACCACCGGGACAGGGGGCGATGCGCTTTCGTACTTC.

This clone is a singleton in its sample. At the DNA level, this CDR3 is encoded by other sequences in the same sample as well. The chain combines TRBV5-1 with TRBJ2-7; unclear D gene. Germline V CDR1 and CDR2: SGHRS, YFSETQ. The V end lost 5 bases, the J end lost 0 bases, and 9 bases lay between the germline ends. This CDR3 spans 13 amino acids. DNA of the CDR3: TGCGCCAGCAGTTCGAGGAGCTCCTACGAGCAGTACTTC. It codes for CASSSRSSYEQYF.

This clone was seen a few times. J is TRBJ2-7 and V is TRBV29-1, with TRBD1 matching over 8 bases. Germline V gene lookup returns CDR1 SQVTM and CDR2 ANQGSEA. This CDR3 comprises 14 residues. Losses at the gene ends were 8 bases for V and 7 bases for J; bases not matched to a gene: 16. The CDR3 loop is CSFANRGSLGEQYF. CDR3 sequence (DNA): TGCAGCTTTGCTAACAGGGGGTCCTTGGGTGAGCAGTACTTC.

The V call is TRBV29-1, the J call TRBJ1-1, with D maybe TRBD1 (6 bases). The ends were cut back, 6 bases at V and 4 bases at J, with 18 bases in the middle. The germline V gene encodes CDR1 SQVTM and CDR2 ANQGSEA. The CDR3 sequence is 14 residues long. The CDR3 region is CSVATLATGTEAFF. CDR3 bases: TGCAGCGTAGCTACCCTGGCGACAGGCACTGAAGCTTTCTTT. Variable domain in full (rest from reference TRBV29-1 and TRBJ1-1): SAVISQKPSRDICQRGTSLTIQCQVDSQVTMMFWYRQQPGQSLTLIATANQGSEATYESGFVIDKFPISRPNLTFSTLTVSNMSPEDSSIYLCSVATLATGTEAFFGQGTRLTVV.

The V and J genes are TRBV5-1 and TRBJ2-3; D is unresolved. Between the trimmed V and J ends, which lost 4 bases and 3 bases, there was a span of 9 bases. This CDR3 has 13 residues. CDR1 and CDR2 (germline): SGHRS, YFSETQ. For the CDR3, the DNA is TGCGCCAGCAGCCCCACTCATACAGATACGCAGTATTTT. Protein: CASSPTHTDTQYF. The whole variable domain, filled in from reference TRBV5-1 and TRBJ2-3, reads KAGVTQTPRYLIKTRGQQVTLSCSPISGHRSVSWYQQTPGQGLQFLFEYFSETQRNKGNFPGRFSGRQFSNSRSEMNVSTLELGDSALYLCASSPTHTDTQYFGPGTRLTVL.

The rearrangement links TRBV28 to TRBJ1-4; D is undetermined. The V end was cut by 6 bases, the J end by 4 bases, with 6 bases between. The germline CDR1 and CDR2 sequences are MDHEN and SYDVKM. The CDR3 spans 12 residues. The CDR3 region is CASSNGNEKLFF. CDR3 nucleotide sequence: TGTGCCAGCAGCAACGGTAATGAAAAACTGTTTTTT.

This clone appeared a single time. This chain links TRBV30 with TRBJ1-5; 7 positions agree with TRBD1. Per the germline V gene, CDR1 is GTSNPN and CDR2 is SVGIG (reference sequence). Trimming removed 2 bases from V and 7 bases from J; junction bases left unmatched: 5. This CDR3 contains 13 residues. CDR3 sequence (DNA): TGTGCCTGGAGTCAGGGGGAGCGGCAGCCCCAGCATTTT. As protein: CAWSQGERQPQHF.

CDR3 sequence (DNA): TGTGCCAGTAAGCTTGGACTAGCGAACACCGGGGAGCTGTTTTTT. This sequence encodes CASKLGLANTGELFF. The genes are TRBV19 and TRBJ2-2; 7 nucleotides align to TRBD2. The CDR3 loop spans 15 amino acids. The V gene end was trimmed by 7 bases and the J gene end by 0 bases; junction bases not matched to a gene: 5. CDR1 LNHDA and CDR2 SQIVND come from the germline V gene (reference sequence).

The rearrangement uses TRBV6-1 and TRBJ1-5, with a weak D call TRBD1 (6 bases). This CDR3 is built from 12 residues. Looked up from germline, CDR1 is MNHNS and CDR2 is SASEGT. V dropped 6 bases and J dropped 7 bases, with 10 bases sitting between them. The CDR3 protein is CASRTGKQPQHF. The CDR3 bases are TGTGCCAGCAGAACAGGGAAGCAGCCCCAGCATTTT.

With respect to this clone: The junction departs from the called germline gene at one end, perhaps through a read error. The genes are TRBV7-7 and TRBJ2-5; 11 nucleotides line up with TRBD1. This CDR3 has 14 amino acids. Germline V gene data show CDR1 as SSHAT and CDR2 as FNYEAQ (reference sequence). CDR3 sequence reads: CASSLGTGGTEQYF. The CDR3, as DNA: TGTGCTAGCAGCTTAGGGACAGGGGGTACAGAGCAGTACTTC.

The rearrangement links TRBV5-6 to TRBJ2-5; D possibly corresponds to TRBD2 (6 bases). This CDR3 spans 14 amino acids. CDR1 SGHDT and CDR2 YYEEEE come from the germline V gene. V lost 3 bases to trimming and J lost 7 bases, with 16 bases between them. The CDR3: CASSSGRGRGTQYF. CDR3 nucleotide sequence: TGTGCCAGCAGCTCAGGACGTGGGCGGGGGACCCAGTACTTC.

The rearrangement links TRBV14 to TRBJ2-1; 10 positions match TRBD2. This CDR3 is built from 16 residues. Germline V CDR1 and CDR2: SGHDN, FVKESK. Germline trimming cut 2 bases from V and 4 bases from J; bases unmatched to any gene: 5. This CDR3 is CASSQNSGRFYNEQFF. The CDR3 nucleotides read TGTGCCAGCAGCCAAAATAGCGGGAGGTTTTACAATGAGCAGTTCTTC.